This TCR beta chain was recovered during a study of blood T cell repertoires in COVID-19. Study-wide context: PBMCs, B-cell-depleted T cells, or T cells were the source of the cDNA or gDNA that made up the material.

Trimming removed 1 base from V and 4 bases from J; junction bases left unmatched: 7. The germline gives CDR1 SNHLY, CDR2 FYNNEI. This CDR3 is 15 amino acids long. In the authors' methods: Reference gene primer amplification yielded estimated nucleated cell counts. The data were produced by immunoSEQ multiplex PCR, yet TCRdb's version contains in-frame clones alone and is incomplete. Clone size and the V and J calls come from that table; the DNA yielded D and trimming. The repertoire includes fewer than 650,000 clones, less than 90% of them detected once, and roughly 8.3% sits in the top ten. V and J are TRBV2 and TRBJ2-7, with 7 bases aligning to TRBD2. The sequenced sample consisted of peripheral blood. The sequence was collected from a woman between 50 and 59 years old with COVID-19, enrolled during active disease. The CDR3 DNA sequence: TGTGCCAGCAGTGAAGGGCTAGCGGAGGCGTACGAGCAGTACTTC. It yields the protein CASSEGLAEAYEQYF.